The source of this T cell receptor (beta chain) is a study of graft-versus-host responses after intestinal transplantation. Study-wide background: Grafts were multivisceral, liver-intestinal, or isolated intestinal. After anti-thymocyte globulin induction, recipients took tacrolimus and steroids for three to four years. Study-level results: Individuals carrying graft-donor T cell macrochimerism showed high graft-versus-host to host-versus-graft clonal ratios in allografts.

Method: immunoSEQ multiplex PCR; TCRdb's copy keeps in-frame clones and lacks some. The sample consists of 9,500 to 11,000 clones, about 91% of them appearing once. With respect to this clone: The antigen remains undetermined.

The sequencing here drew on PBMCs, taken approximately 42 days after intestinal transplantation. This TCR was sampled from a human patient who received an intestinal transplant, so some T cells may come from the graft donor.

The CDR3 here is CASSERGGLAYGYTF. Here the CDR3 DNA reads TGTGCCAGCAGTGAACGGGGAGGGTTAGCGTATGGCTACACCTTC. This rearrangement joins TRBV6-1 to TRBJ1-2, with unresolved D. V shed 2 bases and J shed 5 bases, with 15 bases lying between them. This CDR3 comprises 15 residues. Germline V gene sequence: CDR1 MNHNS, CDR2 SASEGT.